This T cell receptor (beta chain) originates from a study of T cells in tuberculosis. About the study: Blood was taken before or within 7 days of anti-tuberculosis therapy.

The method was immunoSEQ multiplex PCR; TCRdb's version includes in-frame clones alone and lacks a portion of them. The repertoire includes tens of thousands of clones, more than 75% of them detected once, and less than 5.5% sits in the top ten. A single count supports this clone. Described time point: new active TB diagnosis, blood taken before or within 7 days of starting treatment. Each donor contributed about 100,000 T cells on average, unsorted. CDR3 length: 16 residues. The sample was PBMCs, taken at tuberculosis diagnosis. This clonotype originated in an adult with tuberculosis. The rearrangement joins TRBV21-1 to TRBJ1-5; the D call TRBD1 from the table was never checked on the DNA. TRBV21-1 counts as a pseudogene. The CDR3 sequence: CASSTSTGRINQPQHF. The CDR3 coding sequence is TGTGCCAGCAGCACGTCCACAGGCCGGATCAATCAGCCCCAGCATTTT.